The T cell receptor beta chain under discussion was sequenced for a study of OX40 agonist ivuxolimab in advanced cancers. Produced via immunoSEQ multiplex PCR; TCRdb's table is partial and in-frame only. The table has around 76,000 clones, 86% seen once. The CDR3 runs 15 residues. Trimming removed 0 bases at V and 4 bases at J, with 12 bases between. Looked up from germline, CDR1 is LGHNA and CDR2 is YNFKEQ. V is TRBV4-2 and J is TRBJ1-2, with D perhaps TRBD1 (6 bases). The source was CD4+ or CD8+ T cells sorted from blood, collected in a trial of the OX40 agonist ivuxolimab. The sequence came from an adult with an advanced solid tumor such as melanoma, head and neck, liver or kidney cancer. CDR3 in DNA: TGTGCCAGCAGCCAAGATCCCCAGGGGACCTATGGCTACACCTTC. It encodes CASSQDPQGTYGYTF.